The clone carrying this T cell receptor beta chain has a count of ten or more. A single record per CDR3 protein comes from TCRdb applying MiXCR to the 5' RACE reads. The repertoire holds around 64,000 distinct CDR3 sequences, with about 13% as singletons. These data belong to a study of neurological immune-mediated disorders. V was clipped by 6 bases and J by 2 bases, with 9 bases between them. This CDR3 has 13 amino acids. The chain combines TRBV12-3 or TRBV12-4 with TRBJ2-3; D not certain. The receptor was isolated from an older woman with HTLV-1-associated myelopathy (HAM/TSP). The sample was PBMCs. CDR3 nucleotide sequence: TGTGCCAGCAGCAATTGGAACACAGATACGCAGTATTTT. Translating gives CASSNWNTDTQYF.